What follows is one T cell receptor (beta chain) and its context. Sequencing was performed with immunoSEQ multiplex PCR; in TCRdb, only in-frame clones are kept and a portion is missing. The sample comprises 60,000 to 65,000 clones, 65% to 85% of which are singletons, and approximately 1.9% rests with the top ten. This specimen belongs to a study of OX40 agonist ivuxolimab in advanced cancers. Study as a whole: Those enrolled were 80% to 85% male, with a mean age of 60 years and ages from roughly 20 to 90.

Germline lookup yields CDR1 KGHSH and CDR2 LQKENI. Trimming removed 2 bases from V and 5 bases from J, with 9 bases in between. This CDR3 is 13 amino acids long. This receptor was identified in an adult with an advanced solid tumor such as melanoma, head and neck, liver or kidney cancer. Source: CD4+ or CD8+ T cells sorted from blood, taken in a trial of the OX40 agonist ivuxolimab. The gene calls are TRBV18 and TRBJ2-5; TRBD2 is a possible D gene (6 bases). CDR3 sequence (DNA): TGTGCCAGCTCACCAAGGAGGGACGAGACCCAGTACTTC. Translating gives CASSPRRDETQYF.